These T cell receptor beta chains were read from a single sample in a study of T cells after yellow fever vaccination. From the 5' RACE reads, TCRdb called clonotypes with MiXCR, one entry per CDR3 protein. The data show 90,000 to 130,000 distinct CDR3 sequences, with 8.4% seen just once and about 25% held by the top ten. This specimen was CD8+ T cells sorted from PBMCs, taken 45 days after the yellow fever booster vaccination. Receptors were obtained from a man aged 25 to 45 who received the YFV17D yellow fever vaccine. Both conserved end residues are part of each CDR3. A D gene is named only where the DNA matches it firmly. The listing skips clone size in some rows; elsewhere it reads once, few, many or a size class.

V gene,D gene,J gene,clone size,CDR3 DNA,CDR3 protein
TRBV5-1,TRBD1,TRBJ2-1,many,TGCGCCAGCAGATCGACAGGGGTCTATGAGCAGTTCTTC,CASRSTGVYEQFF
TRBV27,.,TRBJ1-2,.,TGTGCCAGCGGAACCGGGACGGCCTATGGCTACACCTTC,CASGTGTAYGYTF
TRBV6-1,.,TRBJ2-3,many,TGTGCCAGCAGTGAAGACCATAGCGGAGCTGGCACAGATACGCAGTATTTT,CASSEDHSGAGTDTQYF
TRBV6-1,.,TRBJ2-2,many,TGTGCCAGCAGCTCTTTCCTAAGGGCCGGGGAGCTGTTTTTT,CASSSFLRAGELFF
TRBV4-2,.,TRBJ2-3,.,TGTGCCAGCAGCCAAGATAGGAGCGGCGGCACAGATACGCAGTATTTT,CASSQDRSGGTDTQYF
TRBV27,.,TRBJ2-3,many,TGTGCCAGCAGTTTATATGGGGACCCCACGCAGTATTTT,CASSLYGDPTQYF
TRBV29-1,.,TRBJ2-5,few,TGCAGCGTTGAAGTGGGGGGTATCCAAGAGACCCAGTACTTC,CSVEVGGIQETQYF
TRBV25-1,.,TRBJ2-7,few,TGTGCCAGCAGTGTTCTCGAAGGGGACGAGCAGTACTTC,CASSVLEGDEQYF
TRBV15,TRBD2,TRBJ2-6,.,TGTGCCACCAGCAGAGCGAGCGGGGTCGGGGCCAACGTCCTGACTTTC,CATSRASGVGANVLTF
TRBV6-1,TRBD2,TRBJ2-3,few,TGTGCCAGCAGTCCGGGACTAGTCCTTAGGCTCGATAGTCATACGCAGTATTTT,CASSPGLVLRLDSHTQYF
TRBV6-4,TRBD2,TRBJ2-2,.,TGTGCCAGCAGTCCTAGCGGGAGTCCTCTGATGAACACCGGGGAGCTGTTTTTT,CASSPSGSPLMNTGELFF
TRBV7-8,.,TRBJ2-1,many,TGTGCCAGCAGCTTAGGGGGATCGGATGAGCAGTTCTTC,CASSLGGSDEQFF
TRBV19,.,TRBJ2-3,few,TGTGCCAGTAGCCCAAGTGCCGGGTCTAGCACAGATACGCAGTATTTT,CASSPSAGSSTDTQYF
TRBV9,TRBD2,TRBJ2-1,many,TGTGCCAGCAGCGAGGGACTAGCGGGACGTTCCTACAATGAGCAGTTCTTC,CASSEGLAGRSYNEQFF
TRBV6-5,TRBD1,TRBJ2-1,.,TGTGCCAGCAGTTACGACAGGGGGCTCTCCAATGAGCAGTTCTTC,CASSYDRGLSNEQFF
TRBV5-1,.,TRBJ2-1,many,TGCGCCAGCGGGCATACGGCGGGAGAGCAGTTCTTC,CASGHTAGEQFF
TRBV29-1,TRBD1,TRBJ2-7,many,TGCAGCGGGGGACAGGGGTTGGGCGAGCAGTACTTC,CSGGQGLGEQYF
TRBV2,.,TRBJ2-1,many,TGTGCCAGCGCGGGACTTGAGCAGTTCTTC,CASAGLEQFF
TRBV5-4,.,TRBJ2-1,many,TGTGCCAGCAGTTTATACAATGAGCAGTTCTTC,CASSLYNEQFF
TRBV11-2,.,TRBJ2-3,.,TGTGCCAGCAGCTTAGTATGGCTAGCACATAACTCAGGGGATACGCAGTATTTT,CASSLVWLAHNSGDTQYF
TRBV6-5,.,TRBJ2-2,many,TGTGCCAGCAGTTACTCAGTGAGCGCCGGGGAGCTGTTTTTT,CASSYSVSAGELFF
TRBV12-5,TRBD2,TRBJ2-3,many,TGTGCTAGTGGTTTCGAACTAGCGGGCGGGGGAGATACGCAGTATTTT,CASGFELAGGGDTQYF
TRBV12-3/TRBV12-4,.,TRBJ2-2,.,TGTGCCAGCAGTCTTTCTATCGGGGAGCTGTTTTTT,CASSLSIGELFF
TRBV15,.,TRBJ2-1,few,TGTGCCACCAGCAGAGTTACTAACCCCTTGCATGAGCAGTTCTTC,CATSRVTNPLHEQFF
TRBV7-9,.,TRBJ2-1,many,TGTGCCAGCAGCTTAGATAATATCGGCCTTTTGGGGAATGAGCAGTTCTTC,CASSLDNIGLLGNEQFF
TRBV30,.,TRBJ1-3,few,TGTGCCTGGAACGACGGAAACACCATATATTTT,CAWNDGNTIYF
TRBV5-8,TRBD2,TRBJ2-3,many,TGTGCCAGCAGCCCCGGTATTAGCGGGATGAGCACAGATACGCAGTATTTT,CASSPGISGMSTDTQYF
TRBV29-1,.,TRBJ2-1,many,TGCAGCGTTGTTAGTGTTGAGCAGTTCTTC,CSVVSVEQFF
TRBV12-3/TRBV12-4,.,TRBJ2-5,few,TGTGCCAGCAGTTTTTCCTCTCCTCTATTGGAGACCCAGTACTTC,CASSFSSPLLETQYF
TRBV20-1,.,TRBJ2-1,many,TGCAGTGCTTCGATCACGTCCTACAATGAGCAGTTCTTC,CSASITSYNEQFF
TRBV3-1,.,TRBJ2-5,.,TGTGCCAGCGTCGTCAGGGAGACCCAGTACTTC,CASVVRETQYF
TRBV27,TRBD1,TRBJ2-7,many,TGTGCCAGCAGTAGTCTCTCGCAGACAGGGTTGGTCTACGAGCAGTACTTC,CASSSLSQTGLVYEQYF
TRBV4-3,TRBD2,TRBJ2-2,.,TGCGCCAGCAGCCAAGGTGGTAGCGGGAGTGTATCAACCGGGGAGCTGTTTTTT,CASSQGGSGSVSTGELFF
TRBV10-3,.,TRBJ2-7,many,TGTGCCATCTCCGAACGTCAGGGTTCCTACGAGCAGTACTTC,CAISERQGSYEQYF
TRBV19,.,TRBJ2-3,.,TGTGCCAGTTCGTCTTCTAACGGGATCCAAGATACGCAGTATTTT,CASSSSNGIQDTQYF
TRBV9,.,TRBJ2-2,.,TGTGCCAGCAGCGTAAATACAGCCGGCGGGGAGCTGTTTTTT,CASSVNTAGGELFF
TRBV4-3,.,TRBJ2-7,few,TGCGCCAGCAGCCAAGAACGCCAGGGAGTCTACGAGCAGTACTTC,CASSQERQGVYEQYF
TRBV21-1,.,TRBJ2-7,many,TGTGCCAGCAGCCCCCTAGCGGGAGGGATGAGCTACGAGCAGTACTTC,CASSPLAGGMSYEQYF
TRBV12-3/TRBV12-4,.,TRBJ2-7,.,TGTGCCAGCAGCACAGGGGGGGGAGGAGGTTGGGTGCAGTACTTC,CASSTGGGGGWVQYF
TRBV27,.,TRBJ2-2,many,TGTGCCAGCAACCAAGGGCTGGACACCGGGGAGCTGTTTTTT,CASNQGLDTGELFF
TRBV6-1,TRBD1,TRBJ2-6,many,TGTGCCAGCCTCGGGACAGAGATCTCTGGGGCCAACGTCCTGACTTTC,CASLGTEISGANVLTF
TRBV7-8,TRBD1,TRBJ2-7,many,TGTGCCAGCAGCATAACAGGGGCCTTAGGCGAGCAGTACTTC,CASSITGALGEQYF
TRBV20-1,.,TRBJ2-2,many,TGCAGTGCTAGCCGGAACACCGGGGAGCTGTTTTTT,CSASRNTGELFF
TRBV20-1,.,TRBJ2-1,many,TGCAGTGCTATTCGAGGGGAATACAATGAGCAGTTCTTC,CSAIRGEYNEQFF